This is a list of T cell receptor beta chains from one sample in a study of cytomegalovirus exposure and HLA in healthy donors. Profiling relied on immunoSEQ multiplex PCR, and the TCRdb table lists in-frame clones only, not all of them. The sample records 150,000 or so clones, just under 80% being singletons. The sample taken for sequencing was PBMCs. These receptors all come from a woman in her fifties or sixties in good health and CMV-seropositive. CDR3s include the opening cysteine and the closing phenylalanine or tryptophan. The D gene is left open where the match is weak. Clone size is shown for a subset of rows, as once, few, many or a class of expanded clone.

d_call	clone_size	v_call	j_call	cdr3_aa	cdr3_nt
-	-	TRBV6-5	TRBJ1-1	CASSYLFEAFF	TGTGCCAGCAGTTACCTTTTTGAAGCTTTCTTT
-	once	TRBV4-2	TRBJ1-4	CASSPTPGITNEKLFF	TGTGCCAGCAGCCCGACTCCAGGGATAACTAATGAAAAACTGTTTTTT
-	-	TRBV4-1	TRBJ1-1	CASRTAAGPLNTEAFF	TGCGCCAGCAGAACAGCAGCCGGCCCTCTGAACACTGAAGCTTTCTTT
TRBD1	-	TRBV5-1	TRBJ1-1	CASTRDSMNTEAFF	TGCGCCAGCACCCGGGACAGCATGAACACTGAAGCTTTCTTT
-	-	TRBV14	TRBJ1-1	CASSREMNTEAFF	TGTGCCAGCAGCCGGGAGATGAACACTGAAGCTTTCTTT
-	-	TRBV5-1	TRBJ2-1	CASSPEQGEQFF	TGCGCCAGCAGCCCTGAACAGGGCGAGCAGTTCTTC
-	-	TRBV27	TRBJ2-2	CASSRTVGTGELFF	TGTGCCAGCAGTCGGACAGTCGGGACCGGGGAGCTGTTTTTT
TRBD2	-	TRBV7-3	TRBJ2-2	CASSLIGGAGTGELFF	TGTGCCAGCAGCTTAATCGGGGGGGCCGGGACCGGGGAGCTGTTTTTT
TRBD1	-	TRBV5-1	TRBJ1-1	CASSSQDRRNTEAFF	TGCGCCAGCAGCTCCCAGGACAGGCGGAACACTGAAGCTTTCTTT
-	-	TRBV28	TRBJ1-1	CASRRGGTTEAFF	TGTGCCAGCAGGCGGGGGGGGACCACTGAAGCTTTCTTT
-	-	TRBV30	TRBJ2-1	CAWSSGAYNEQFF	TGTGCCTGGAGTAGCGGAGCCTACAATGAGCAGTTCTTC
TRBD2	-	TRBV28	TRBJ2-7	CASRAGTSGSWGFYEQYF	TGTGCCAGCAGGGCTGGGACTAGCGGGAGTTGGGGTTTCTACGAGCAGTACTTC
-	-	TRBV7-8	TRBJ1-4	CASSRTIDSNNEKLFF	TGTGCCAGCAGCCGAACCATTGACAGTAATAATGAAAAACTGTTTTTT
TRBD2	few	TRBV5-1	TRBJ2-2	CASSFSGTNTGELFF	TGCGCCAGCAGCTTTAGCGGGACCAACACCGGGGAGCTGTTTTTT
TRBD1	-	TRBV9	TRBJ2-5	CASSFMGQGQETQYF	TGTGCCAGCAGCTTTATGGGACAGGGTCAAGAGACCCAGTACTTC
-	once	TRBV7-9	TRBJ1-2	CASSLTPQGLVVNGYTF	TGTGCCAGCAGCTTAACTCCCCAGGGGTTGGTTGTGAATGGCTACACCTTC
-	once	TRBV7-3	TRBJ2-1	CASSLGQQGDEQFF	TGTGCCAGCAGCTTAGGACAACAGGGTGATGAGCAGTTCTTC
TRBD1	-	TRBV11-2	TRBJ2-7	CASSRDRDKQYF	TGTGCCAGCAGCCGGGACAGGGATAAGCAGTACTTC
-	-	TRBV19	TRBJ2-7	CASSTREHRGRRVEQYF	TGTGCCAGCAGTACCCGGGAGCATAGAGGTAGACGTGTCGAGCAGTACTTC
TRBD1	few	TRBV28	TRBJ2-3	CASSFRTGGMRDTQYF	TGTGCCAGCAGTTTTAGGACAGGGGGCATGAGGGATACGCAGTATTTT
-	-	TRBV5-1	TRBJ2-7	CASSFGYSSADQYF	TGCGCCAGCAGCTTCGGATACTCGTCGGCGGATCAGTACTTC
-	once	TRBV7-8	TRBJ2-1	CASSLLDGGEQFF	TGTGCCAGCAGCTTACTCGACGGCGGTGAGCAGTTCTTC
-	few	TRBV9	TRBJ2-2	CASSVWGGAGELFF	TGTGCCAGCAGCGTTTGGGGAGGTGCCGGGGAGCTGTTTTTT
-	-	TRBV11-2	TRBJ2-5	CASSSDRYQETQYF	TGTGCCAGCAGCTCTGACAGGTACCAAGAGACCCAGTACTTC
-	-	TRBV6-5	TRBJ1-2	CASSERTASMYTF	TGTGCCAGCAGTGAACGGACAGCCTCTATGTACACCTTC
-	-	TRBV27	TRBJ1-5	CASRKVGGTGSGNQPQHF	TGTGCCAGCCGTAAAGTGGGGGGAACCGGGTCAGGCAATCAGCCCCAGCATTTT
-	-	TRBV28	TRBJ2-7	CASSLSGVRPEQYF	TGTGCCAGCAGTTTATCGGGGGTCCGGCCCGAGCAGTACTTC
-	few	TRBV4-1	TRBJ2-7	CASSQGEADSYEQYF	TGCGCCAGCAGCCAAGGTGAAGCTGATTCCTACGAGCAGTACTTC
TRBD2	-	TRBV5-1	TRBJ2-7	CASSFKLAGVTYEQYF	TGCGCCAGCAGCTTCAAACTAGCGGGAGTTACCTACGAGCAGTACTTC
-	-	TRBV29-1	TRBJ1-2	CSARWGDYGYTF	TGCAGCGCCAGGTGGGGGGACTATGGCTACACCTTC
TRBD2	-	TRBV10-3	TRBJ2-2	CAIRTTSGIGGELFF	TGTGCCATCAGAACTACTAGCGGGATCGGCGGGGAGCTGTTTTTT
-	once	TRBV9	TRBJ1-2	CASSKVGQSNGYTF	TGTGCCAGCAGCAAAGTCGGACAGTCAAATGGCTACACCTTC
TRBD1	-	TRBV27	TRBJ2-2	CATKTGKDTGELFF	TGTGCCACCAAGACAGGGAAGGACACCGGGGAGCTGTTTTTT
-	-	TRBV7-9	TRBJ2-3	CASSQSLDTQYF	TGTGCCAGCAGCCAGTCTTTAGATACGCAGTATTTT
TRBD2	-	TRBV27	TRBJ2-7	CASSWGGLSRDPQGEQYF	TGTGCCAGCAGTTGGGGGGGACTTAGCCGGGACCCTCAAGGCGAGCAGTACTTC
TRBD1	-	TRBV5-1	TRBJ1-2	CASSSTGDRQANYGYTF	TGCGCCAGCAGCTCGACAGGGGATCGGCAAGCTAACTATGGCTACACCTTC
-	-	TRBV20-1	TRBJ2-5	CSASLQETQYF	TGCAGTGCTAGCCTCCAAGAGACCCAGTACTTC